Shown below are 21 T cell receptor beta chains from a single sample sequenced in a study of blood T cell repertoires in COVID-19. Sequencing was performed with immunoSEQ multiplex PCR; in TCRdb, only in-frame clones are kept and a portion is missing. The table records about 170,000 clones, under 85% of them present only once. Sequenced material: PBMCs or T cells enriched from blood (not recorded which). Receptors were obtained from a man in his fifties or sixties who had recovered from COVID-19.

The chain uses TRBV6-5 and TRBJ2-5; D possibly corresponds to TRBD1 (5 bases). Germline assignment: CDR1 MNHEY and CDR2 SVGAGI. This CDR3 is built from 12 residues. The V gene lost 0 bases and the J gene lost 11 bases, with 10 bases spanning the gap. The DNA of the CDR3 is TGTGCCAGCAGTTACTCGGGGCAGGCGCAGTACTTC. Protein product: CASSYSGQAQYF.

The DNA of the CDR3 is TGTGCCAGCAGCCTCCTTTCGGGTACAGGCAACACCGGGGAGCTGTTTTTT. It specifies CASSLLSGTGNTGELFF. The chain has TRBV7-6 and TRBJ2-2; D might be TRBD1 (5 bases). V lost 5 bases and J 2 bases, leaving 18 bases between the germline ends. The germline V gene encodes CDR1 SGHVS and CDR2 FNYEAQ. The CDR3 loop spans 17 amino acids.

The chain couples TRBV6-5 to TRBJ2-5, with 14 positions matching TRBD2. CDR3 size: 15 residues. Germline values: CDR1 MNHEY, CDR2 SVGAGI. The J segment lost 3 bases and the V segment lost 7 bases, leaving 4 bases of the junction unmatched. This CDR3 reads CASTPGLAGEETQYF. The DNA for the CDR3 is TGTGCCAGCACCCCGGGACTAGCGGGGGAAGAGACCCAGTACTTC.

The chain joins TRBV27 to TRBJ1-5; 7 nucleotides agree with TRBD1. The germline CDR1 and CDR2 sequences are MNHEY and SMNVEV (reference sequence). The V and J ends lost 5 bases and 1 base, in that order; junction bases with no gene match: 8. The CDR3 has 16 residues. The CDR3 loop is CASSRTGVRSNQPQHF. The CDR3 nucleotides are TGTGCCAGCAGTCGAACAGGGGTTAGAAGCAATCAGCCCCAGCATTTT.

The chain uses TRBV6-2 or TRBV6-3 and TRBJ1-6; D gene ambiguous. CDR1 is MNHEY, CDR2 SVGEGT, per germline. The CDR3 has 11 amino acids. V lost 4 bases and J lost 14, with 9 bases in between. The CDR3 bases are TGTGCCAGCAGTTTACAGCTTACCCTCCACTTT. Residues: CASSLQLTLHF.

The chain couples TRBV29-1 to TRBJ1-1; D is unresolved. CDR3 length equals 14 residues. Germline lookup yields CDR1 SQVTM and CDR2 ANQGSEA. The V gene lost 6 bases and the J gene lost 4 bases, with 18 bases spanning the gap. In DNA, the CDR3 is TGCAGCGTCGCCGGGCGGGGAGTCGGCACTGAAGCTTTCTTT. Its translation is CSVAGRGVGTEAFF.

This chain joins TRBV2 and TRBJ1-2; D is unclear. Germline lookup yields CDR1 SNHLY and CDR2 FYNNEI. V was shortened by 4 bases and J by 4 bases, with 13 bases between the two germline ends. The CDR3 spans 14 residues. The CDR3 DNA follows: TGTGCCAGCAGTGGGGCAGCGGCTAGCTATGGCTACACCTTC. Translating it yields CASSGAAASYGYTF.

The chain uses TRBV7-9 and TRBJ1-5; 9 nucleotides agree with TRBD1. The CDR3 is 15 residues long. The V gene end was trimmed by 5 bases and the J gene end by 7 bases; junction bases not matched to a gene: 9. The germline V gene has CDR1 SEHNR and CDR2 FQNEAQ (reference sequence). CDR3: CASSETGGFGQPQHF. Here the CDR3 DNA reads TGTGCCAGCAGCGAAACAGGGGGCTTTGGGCAGCCCCAGCATTTT.

The rearrangement links TRBV10-3 to TRBJ1-1, with 7 bases that match TRBD1. This CDR3 has 14 residues. Trimming at V came to 7 bases and at J to 4 bases, leaving 9 bases not matched to a gene. Germline CDR1 reads ENHRY; CDR2 reads SYGVKD. The CDR3 DNA reads TGTGCCATCACTCTGGGGACAGCGGGCACTGAAGCTTTCTTT. Amino acid sequence: CAITLGTAGTEAFF.

This chain links TRBV7-2 with TRBJ2-1; 11 bases map to TRBD2. The CDR3 loop spans 14 amino acids. V trimming: 6 bases; J trimming: 9 bases; junction bases outside the gene matches: 7. Germline V gene lookup returns CDR1 SGHTA and CDR2 FQGNSA. The CDR3 protein is CASSLPSGGSEQFF. The DNA of the CDR3 is TGTGCCAGCAGTCTTCCTAGCGGGGGGAGTGAGCAGTTCTTC.

This clone was seen a single time. J is TRBJ2-7 and V is TRBV18, with TRBD2 as a possible D gene (6 bases). In germline, CDR1 is KGHSH, CDR2 LQKENI. V lost 6 bases, J lost 0 bases, and 12 bases lay in between. The length of the CDR3 is 14 residues. CDR3 region: CASSPHGGSYEQYF. The CDR3, as DNA: TGTGCCAGCTCCCCCCACGGGGGCTCCTACGAGCAGTACTTC.

The CDR3 reads CASSDRENYGYTF. For the CDR3, the DNA is TGCGCCAGCTCGGACAGAGAAAACTATGGCTACACCTTC. The chain recombines TRBV5-1 with TRBJ1-2; a weak D match, TRBD1 (6 bases). Per the germline V gene, CDR1 is SGHRS and CDR2 is YFSETQ. The CDR3 runs to 13 residues. Between the trimmed V and J ends, which lost 7 bases and 2 bases, there was a span of 12 bases. Together with reference TRBV5-1 and TRBJ1-2, the CDR3 gives the full variable domain: KAGVTQTPRYLIKTRGQQVTLSCSPISGHRSVSWYQQTPGQGLQFLFEYFSETQRNKGNFPGRFSGRQFSNSRSEMNVSTLELGDSALYLCASSDRENYGYTFGSGTRLTVV.

The chain has TRBV5-6 and TRBJ2-7; D may correspond to TRBD1 or TRBD2 (6 bases each). The germline CDR1 and CDR2 sequences are SGHDT and YYEEEE. The CDR3 is 14 residues long. With 4 bases removed from V and 4 bases from J, the gap between germline ends came to 15 bases. The CDR3 DNA sequence: TGTGCCAGCAGCCTGGGGGGCGTGGGGTACGAGCAGTACTTC. Encoded protein: CASSLGGVGYEQYF.

This clone was seen only a few times. The chain uses TRBV3-1 (or the pseudogene TRBV3-2) and TRBJ2-3; no firm D call. This CDR3 is 14 amino acids long. CDR1 and CDR2 from the germline V gene are LGHDT and YNNKEL (reference sequence). Trimming pared 1 base from V and 4 bases from J, leaving 9 bases between. The CDR3 sequence: CASSQALIADTQYF. The CDR3 nucleotides read TGTGCCAGCAGCCAAGCGCTAATTGCAGATACGCAGTATTTT.

This chain links TRBV6-1 with TRBJ2-1, with 11 bases aligning to TRBD1. CDR1 is MNHNS, CDR2 SASEGT, per germline. The junction had 8 bases not matched to a gene; V was cut back by 6 bases and J by 7 bases. The CDR3 spans 15 residues. The CDR3 sequence: CASRLDRGLRNEQFF. DNA of the CDR3: TGTGCCAGCAGACTGGACAGGGGGCTTAGGAATGAGCAGTTCTTC.

V is TRBV5-8 and J is TRBJ2-3, with 11 bases aligning to TRBD2. Germline V gene sequence: CDR1 SGHTS, CDR2 YDEGEE. The CDR3 is 15 residues long. Unmatched junction bases numbered 7, after V lost 4 bases and J lost 6 bases. The CDR3 protein is CASSITSGGYDTQYF. The DNA of the CDR3 is TGTGCCAGCAGCATAACTAGCGGGGGCTACGATACGCAGTATTTT.

Only one count was recorded for this clone. The rearrangement links TRBV6-5 to TRBJ2-7; the D gene is possibly TRBD1 (7 bases). Germline V gives CDR1 MNHEY, CDR2 SVGAGI. Trimming pared 2 bases from V and 2 bases from J, leaving 13 bases between. This CDR3 has 15 amino acids. CDR3 amino acids: CASSYAGQKTYEQYF. As DNA, the CDR3 is TGTGCCAGCAGTTACGCGGGACAGAAAACCTACGAGCAGTACTTC.

CDR3 DNA: TGTGCCAGCACAGGGAGCATCGGGAGTCATAATGAAAAACTGTTTTTT. Translation gives CASTGSIGSHNEKLFF. The V gene is TRBV28, the J gene TRBJ1-4; perhaps TRBD1 as D (5 bases). Germline V CDR1 and CDR2: MDHEN, SYDVKM. Trimming left V 7 bases short and J 4 bases short, with 19 bases between. CDR3 length: 16 amino acids.

CDR3 in DNA: TGCGCCAGCAGCGCAGGACAGGGAGGTGGTAATTCACCCCTCCACTTT. Encoded protein: CASSAGQGGGNSPLHF. The V call is TRBV5-1, the J call TRBJ1-6; 8 positions match TRBD1. The J segment lost 6 bases and the V segment lost 4 bases, leaving 9 bases of the junction unmatched. The germline V gene has CDR1 SGHRS and CDR2 YFSETQ. The CDR3 runs to 16 residues.

This clone was picked up many times. This sample also contains other DNA sequences that code for the same CDR3. This chain uses TRBV28 with TRBJ2-3; tentatively, D is TRBD2 (5 bases). CDR1 and CDR2 from the germline V gene are MDHEN and SYDVKM. This CDR3 region has 14 residues. Trimming removed 3 bases from V and 1 base from J, with 8 bases in between. The CDR3, as DNA: TGTGCCAGCAGTTTTCTTAGCGGCACAGATACGCAGTATTTT. Translation gives CASSFLSGTDTQYF.

Concerning this clone: A junction boundary mismatches the germline segment, possibly from a read error. The chain uses TRBV7-7 and TRBJ2-5; D perhaps matches TRBD1 (6 bases). Germline CDR1 reads SSHAT; CDR2 reads FNYEAQ (reference sequence). The CDR3 is 15 residues long. CDR3 nucleotide sequence: TGTGCTAGCAGCTTAGAGAGGCGTGGGGGCGAGACCCAGTACTTC. Its translation is CASSLERRGGETQYF. Together with reference TRBV7-7 and TRBJ2-5, the CDR3 gives the full variable domain: GAGVSQSPRYKVTKRGQDVTLRCDPISSHATLYWYQQALGQGPEFLTYFNYEAQPDKSGLPSDRFSAERPEGSISTLTIQRTEQRDSAMYRCASSLERRGGETQYFGPGTRLLVL.